The rows below give T cell receptor beta chains drawn from one sample of a study of response to subunit inactivated influenza vaccine. MiXCR was run by TCRdb on the RT-PCR reads, yielding one entry per CDR3 protein. The sample includes about 780,000 distinct CDR3 sequences, approximately 18% of them seen just once. The starting material was PBMCs from blood, obtained roughly 5 days after vaccination. The receptors were gathered from a man aged 45-65 years who received an inactivated influenza vaccine. CDR3s include the opening cysteine and the closing phenylalanine or tryptophan. Each record gives: V gene, J gene, D gene, clone size, CDR3 protein, CDR3 DNA. A D gene is named only where the DNA matches it firmly. Size tells how often a clone was seen (once, few, many) or the class of an expanded clone, and some rows leave it out.

>TRBV6-2/TRBV6-3|TRBJ1-5|TRBD1|.
CASSYSKTGGRQPQHF
TGTGCCAGCAGTTACTCGAAAACAGGGGGCAGGCAGCCCCAGCATTTT
>TRBV6-1|TRBJ1-4|.|.
CASSTRTATNEKLFF
TGTGCCAGCAGTACACGGACAGCAACTAATGAAAAACTGTTTTTT
>TRBV4-1|TRBJ2-2|TRBD1|.
CASSQANLGIPGQGLSGELFF
TGCGCCAGCAGCCAAGCTAATCTCGGGATCCCGGGACAGGGTCTATCCGGGGAGCTGTTTTTT
>TRBV29-1|TRBJ2-2|.|.
CSVQLAVNTGELFF
TGCAGCGTCCAATTAGCGGTTAACACCGGGGAGCTGTTTTTT
>TRBV29-1|TRBJ2-3|.|.
CSVEDGAHTQF
TGCAGCGTTGAAGACGGGGCGCATACGCAGTTT
>TRBV4-1|TRBJ2-7|TRBD2|few
CASSQDETAGGGYEQYF
TGCGCCAGTAGCCAAGATGAAACTGCCGGCGGGGGCTACGAGCAGTACTTC
>TRBV3-1|TRBJ2-3|.|.
CASSQVLGASTDTQYF
TGTGCCAGCAGCCAAGTTCTCGGGGCAAGCACAGATACGCAGTATTTT
>TRBV7-8|TRBJ2-7|.|.
CASSLQGRLGDEQYF
TGTGCCAGCAGCTTGCAAGGGCGGCTCGGCGACGAGCAGTACTTC
>TRBV6-5|TRBJ1-1|.|many
CASSYSPLIGGYTEAFF
TGTGCCAGCAGTTACTCCCCCCTGATTGGGGGGTACACTGAAGCTTTCTTT
>TRBV7-9|TRBJ2-1|TRBD2|many
CASSKSGAERHEQFF
TGTGCCAGCAGCAAAAGCGGGGCCGAAAGGCATGAGCAGTTCTTC
>TRBV7-2|TRBJ2-5|TRBD2|.
CASIPSGGGIGETQYF
TGTGCCAGCATCCCCAGTGGCGGGGGGATCGGAGAGACCCAGTACTTC
>TRBV20-1|TRBJ1-2|.|few
CSASSPGLGYTF
TGCAGTGCTAGCTCCCCGGGGCTCGGCTACACCTTC
>TRBV3-1|TRBJ2-7|TRBD1|few
CASSQGQGAFEQYF
TGTGCCAGCAGCCAGGGACAGGGGGCTTTCGAGCAGTACTTC
>TRBV6-2/TRBV6-3|TRBJ2-7|TRBD2|many
CASSRASGYEQYF
TGTGCCAGCAGTCGGGCTAGCGGCTACGAGCAGTACTTC
>TRBV5-1|TRBJ1-1|TRBD1|once
CASSRAGGSGYTEAFF
TGCGCCAGCAGCCGGGCAGGGGGTAGTGGATACACTGAAGCTTTCTTT
>TRBV10-3|TRBJ2-1|TRBD2|.
CAISESTSGSLGHEQFF
TGTGCCATCAGTGAATCGACTAGCGGGTCTCTGGGTCATGAGCAGTTCTTC
>TRBV10-3|TRBJ2-7|.|.
CAISTDPSSYEQYF
TGTGCCATCAGTACAGATCCCAGCTCCTACGAGCAGTACTTC
>TRBV7-3|TRBJ2-3|TRBD2|many
CASSAGTSGRVTQYF
TGTGCCAGCAGCGCAGGGACTAGCGGGAGAGTTACGCAGTATTTT
>TRBV27|TRBJ1-2|.|few
CASMSGPPGPIYGYTF
TGTGCCAGCATGTCGGGCCCCCCGGGACCGATCTATGGCTACACCTTC
>TRBV3-1|TRBJ2-7|.|.
CASSPRDGGKQYF
TGTGCCAGCAGCCCGCGGGACGGTGGCAAGCAGTACTTC
>TRBV27|TRBJ2-6|TRBD1|once
CASSAVGQGHISGANVLTF
TGTGCCAGCAGCGCCGTAGGACAGGGCCATATCTCTGGGGCCAACGTCCTGACTTTC
>TRBV24-1|TRBJ2-6|.|.
CATSDTRRSGANVLTF
TGTGCCACCAGTGATACACGGCGCTCTGGGGCCAACGTCCTGACTTTC
>TRBV20-1|TRBJ2-5|.|.
CIARDETQYF
TGCATTGCTAGGGATGAGACCCAGTACTTC
>TRBV20-1|TRBJ2-1|TRBD2|many
CSATLPVGAGVYNEQFF
TGCAGTGCTACACTCCCGGTGGGAGCGGGAGTCTACAATGAGCAGTTCTTC
>TRBV11-1|TRBJ2-1|TRBD2|.
CASSPLWSGTSGRIPSNEQFF
TGTGCCAGCAGCCCGTTATGGTCCGGGACTAGCGGGAGGATCCCCTCCAATGAGCAGTTCTTC
>TRBV19|TRBJ1-5|.|.
CASSIVSRQLNQPQHF
TGTGCCAGTAGTATAGTTTCCCGACAATTAAATCAGCCCCAGCATTTT
>TRBV20-1|TRBJ2-5|TRBD2|many
CSARELAGRMETQYF
TGCAGTGCTAGAGAACTAGCGGGAAGGATGGAGACCCAGTACTTC
>TRBV20-1|TRBJ2-5|.|few
CSGLLVGETQYF
TGCAGTGGACTTTTAGTCGGAGAGACCCAGTACTTC
>TRBV7-9|TRBJ2-1|.|few
CASSLFVGGPYNEQFF
TGTGCCAGCAGCTTATTCGTCGGGGGGCCCTACAATGAGCAGTTCTTC
>TRBV11-2|TRBJ2-3|TRBD2|few
CASSLRASGIRDTQYF
TGTGCCAGCAGCCTGAGGGCTAGCGGGATTCGAGATACGCAGTATTTT
>TRBV29-1|TRBJ2-5|.|many
CSVRTKETQYF
TGCAGCGTGCGGACTAAAGAGACCCAGTACTTC
>TRBV12-3/TRBV12-4|TRBJ2-1|TRBD2|.
CASTPQAGGITYNEQFF
TGTGCCAGTACACCTCAAGCGGGGGGTATCACCTACAATGAGCAGTTCTTC
>TRBV13|TRBJ2-1|TRBD2|few
CASSPLFGTSGKNEQFF
TGTGCCAGCAGCCCCCTTTTCGGGACTAGCGGTAAGAATGAGCAGTTCTTC
>TRBV5-4|TRBJ1-6|TRBD1|few
CASSYDGTGSSPLHF
TGTGCCAGCAGTTACGACGGGACAGGGTCTTCACCCCTCCACTTT
>TRBV20-1|TRBJ1-1|.|many
CSARDRGTWYTEAFF
TGCAGTGCTAGAGATCGGGGCACGTGGTACACTGAAGCTTTCTTT
>TRBV20-1|TRBJ2-1|.|.
CSARGVLNNEQFF
TGCAGTGCTAGAGGGGTACTGAACAATGAGCAGTTCTTC
>TRBV5-1|TRBJ2-5|.|.
CASSKGMQGTQYF
TGCGCCAGCAGCAAGGGGATGCAAGGGACCCAGTACTTC
>TRBV12-3/TRBV12-4|TRBJ2-3|.|.
CASSFPNRGPQYF
TGTGCCAGCAGTTTCCCGAACCGGGGTCCGCAGTATTTT
>TRBV7-2|TRBJ2-3|TRBD2|few
CASSAKTSAIRDTQYF
TGTGCCAGCAGCGCCAAGACTAGCGCAATCAGAGATACGCAGTATTTT
>TRBV9|TRBJ2-3|TRBD2|few
CASSVDPGLGGADTQYF
TGTGCCAGCAGCGTAGATCCGGGACTAGGGGGTGCAGATACGCAGTATTTT
>TRBV15|TRBJ2-2|.|.
CATSRDSVYRSNTGELFF
TGTGCCACCAGCAGAGATAGTGTTTACCGGTCGAACACCGGGGAGCTGTTTTTT
>TRBV5-1|TRBJ2-2|.|once
CASSLGTLIDTGELFF
TGCGCCAGCAGCTTGGGCACCCTGATTGACACCGGGGAGCTGTTTTTT
>TRBV5-1|TRBJ2-5|.|.
CASSSAGQGETQYF
TGCGCCAGCAGCTCGGCCGGACAAGGGGAGACCCAGTACTTC
>TRBV28|TRBJ2-4|TRBD2|few
CASSPAGVKKNIQYF
TGTGCCAGCAGTCCAGCGGGAGTGAAAAAAAACATTCAGTACTTC
>TRBV4-2|TRBJ2-5|TRBD2|few
CASSQVDGTSDQETQYF
TGTGCCAGCAGCCAAGTCGACGGGACTAGCGACCAAGAGACCCAGTACTTC
>TRBV6-2/TRBV6-3|TRBJ2-1|TRBD1|.
CASSQLTGAAYNEQFF
TGTGCCAGCAGCCAACTGACAGGGGCTGCCTACAATGAGCAGTTCTTC
>TRBV5-1|TRBJ2-3|TRBD2|.
CASSYGLASDTQYF
TGCGCCAGCAGCTACGGACTAGCGTCAGATACGCAGTATTTT
>TRBV10-2|TRBJ2-3|TRBD2|few
CASSESPGLGTDTQYF
TGCGCCAGCAGTGAATCCCCGGGACTAGGCACAGATACGCAGTATTTT
>TRBV29-1|TRBJ2-5|TRBD2|.
CSGKTGGVSMETQYF
TGCAGCGGAAAGACTGGGGGGGTCTCTATGGAGACCCAGTACTTC
>TRBV3-1|TRBJ2-1|.|many
CASSQETYNEQFF
TGTGCCAGCAGCCAAGAAACTTACAATGAGCAGTTCTTC
>TRBV6-1|TRBJ2-7|TRBD2|many
CASTGGLAFDEQYF
TGTGCCAGCACGGGCGGACTAGCGTTTGACGAGCAGTACTTC
>TRBV30|TRBJ2-7|TRBD1|.
CAWSAGQGVSYEQYF
TGTGCCTGGAGTGCCGGACAGGGGGTCTCCTACGAGCAGTACTTC
>TRBV30|TRBJ1-2|.|.
CAWRRITEYGYTF
TGTGCCTGGAGACGAATAACAGAGTATGGCTACACCTTC
>TRBV27|TRBJ2-2|.|few
CASSTTVIGGTGELFF
TGTGCCAGCAGTACGACAGTGATTGGGGGCACCGGGGAGCTGTTTTTT